The clone carrying this T cell receptor beta chain came up a few times. Its antigen is undetermined. With 6 bases clipped from V and 3 bases from J, the junction kept 7 bases outside the gene matches. There are 15 residues in the CDR3. The data were taken from a study of blood T cells in healthy people across ages. Study in general: About one barcoded beta molecule per two T cells came from capture by template switching. Study findings and constraints: In these data, TCR beta diversity tracked strongly with naive T cell percentage.

Using a J-beta primer mix together with a sample-barcoded 5' primer, a second PCR was run for roughly 6 to 12 cycles. TCRdb itself ran the 5' RACE reads through MiXCR, one entry per CDR3 protein. The data hold more than 900,000 distinct CDR3 sequences, with roughly 28% observed a single time. These data are also associated with another study on T cells of mothers and their children. That report adds: Inherited differences only slightly affect thymic shaping of TCR recombination output. The authors identified no persistent microchimeric T cell clones.

Sequenced: blood. The origin of this receptor is a woman in her 40s in good health. The rearrangement links TRBV12-3 or TRBV12-4 to TRBJ1-5, with TRBD1 matching 8 bases. This CDR3 reads CASSLTGAINQPQHF. The CDR3 region has the DNA TGTGCCAGCAGCCTGACAGGGGCAATCAATCAGCCCCAGCATTTT.